Each of the 32 T cell receptor beta chains below was sequenced from the same sample in a study of beta chain features in type 1 diabetes (dated by TCRdb to 2017 to 2018). The library was generated by the immunoSEQ multiplex PCR assay. The High Capacity cDNA Reverse Transcription Kit was used to reverse transcribe all of the isolated RNA, meaning that expressed TCRB transcripts were what got sequenced. The table comes from immuneACCESS by way of TCRdb, which keeps in-frame sequences with V and J called. Part of the clones is missing from these tables; in studies checked, under half for an unresolved V gene and the rest for unknown reasons. The sample yields 250,000 to 350,000 clones; 14% were counted once. The ten largest clones add up to about 6.7% of the sample. Material for sequencing was central memory CD4+ T cells from blood. The receptors here all came from a man aged 25 to 45 in good health.

This clone has more than one count but fewer than ten. V usage is TRBV4-1 and J usage is TRBJ2-2, with D unresolved. This CDR3 is 16 amino acids long. Germline V gene data show CDR1 as MGHRA and CDR2 as YSYEKL. Between the trimmed V and J ends, which lost 6 bases and 5 bases, there was a span of 19 bases. The CDR3 is CASRPIGRITTGELFF. The DNA for the CDR3 is TGCGCCAGCAGGCCGATCGGACGAATTACGACCGGGGAGCTGTTTTTT.

This clone has a handful of counts. CDR3 coding DNA: TGTGCCAGCAGTAAAACAGGCGTCACTTACTCCTACGAGCAGTACTTC. Translated, it gives CASSKTGVTYSYEQYF. V gene TRBV2 combines with J gene TRBJ2-7, with D tentatively TRBD1 (5 bases). The CDR3 consists of 16 residues. The germline gives CDR1 SNHLY, CDR2 FYNNEI. Trimming removed 5 bases at V and 0 bases at J, with 17 bases between.

The V gene is TRBV12-5, the J gene TRBJ2-5; 7 positions match TRBD1. The ends lost 8 bases at V and 2 bases at J; junction bases unmatched: 2. CDR1 and CDR2 from the germline V gene are LGHNT and FRNRAP. The length of the CDR3 is 12 residues. CDR3 in DNA: TGTGCTAGTTCGACAGGGCAAGAGACCCAGTACTTC. It codes for CASSTGQETQYF.

The rearrangement joins TRBV9 to TRBJ1-1, with D possibly TRBD1 on 6 matching bases. Germline V gives CDR1 SGDLS, CDR2 YYNGEE. Trimming removed 0 bases from V and 5 bases from J, with 23 bases in between. The CDR3 is made up of 18 amino acids. The CDR3 protein is CASSVDFTPGGRGTEAFF. Here the CDR3 DNA reads TGTGCCAGCAGCGTAGACTTTACTCCGGGGGGCCGAGGGACTGAAGCTTTCTTT.

The rearrangement uses TRBV5-8 and TRBJ2-5; TRBD2 matches 7 bases. The CDR3 loop spans 15 amino acids. V was clipped by 2 bases and J by 1 base; unmatched bases: 5. CDR1 is SGHTS and CDR2 is YDEGEE in the germline V gene. CDR3 loop: CASSFGPGGQETQYF. The CDR3 bases are TGTGCCAGCAGCTTTGGCCCGGGGGGCCAAGAGACCCAGTACTTC.

The V gene is TRBV5-1, the J gene TRBJ2-3; 8 bases align to TRBD2. The CDR3 is made up of 16 amino acids. Germline assignment: CDR1 SGHRS and CDR2 YFSETQ. V trimming: 5 bases; J trimming: 3 bases; junction bases outside the gene matches: 11. CDR3 nucleotides: TGCGCCAGCAGACCTCCCGGGGGGGCATCGACAGATACGCAGTATTTT. It codes for CASRPPGGASTDTQYF.

This clone was seen more than once but under ten times. The rearrangement joins TRBV29-1 to TRBJ1-2; 9 nucleotides align to TRBD1. The V and J ends lost 7 bases and 6 bases, in that order; junction bases with no gene match: 6. Germline lookup yields CDR1 SQVTM and CDR2 ANQGSEA. The CDR3 runs to 12 residues. CDR3 amino acids: CSAGTGKDGYTF. The CDR3 region has the DNA TGCAGCGCCGGGACAGGGAAGGATGGCTACACCTTC.

The table lists this clone with a few counts. The rearrangement joins TRBV25-1 to TRBJ2-3; possible D gene TRBD1, 6 bases. Trimming stripped 1 base from V and 2 bases from J, with 13 bases between. Germline V gene sequence: CDR1 MGHDK, CDR2 SYGVNS. This CDR3 region has 16 residues. This CDR3 is CASSESKGGFTDTQYF. In DNA form, the CDR3 reads TGTGCCAGCAGTGAATCGAAAGGGGGTTTCACAGATACGCAGTATTTT.

This clone was found a few times. V gene TRBV5-5 combines with J gene TRBJ1-1; 9 bases align to TRBD1. The CDR3 sequence is 16 residues long. V lost 1 base to trimming and J lost 3 bases; unmatched junction nucleotides: 7. Germline CDR1 is SGHKS and CDR2 is YYEKEE (reference sequence). CDR3 bases: TGTGCCAGCAGCTTGATTACAGGGGGCGCGGACACTGAAGCTTTCTTT. As protein: CASSLITGGADTEAFF.

The sample holds a few counts of this clone. The chain employs TRBV27 and TRBJ1-2; 8 nucleotides line up with TRBD1. Trimming removed 4 bases from V and 8 bases from J; junction bases left unmatched: 15. CDR1 MNHEY and CDR2 SMNVEV come from the germline V gene (reference sequence). This CDR3 is built from 16 residues. The CDR3 spells CASSSTGEILTVGYTF. CDR3 sequence (DNA): TGTGCCAGCAGTTCGACAGGGGAAATATTAACTGTGGGCTACACCTTC.

This clone has only a few counts. The chain uses TRBV7-2 and TRBJ1-2; D gene uncertain. The CDR3 covers 13 residues. Germline-derived CDR1 and CDR2 are SGHTA and FQGNSA. Trimming removed 1 base at V and 4 bases at J, with 7 bases between. This CDR3 reads CASSLGPGYGYTF. The CDR3 nucleotides read TGTGCCAGCAGCTTAGGCCCGGGCTATGGCTACACCTTC.

The chain uses TRBV6-1 and TRBJ2-1; D is unresolved. Per germline, CDR1 MNHNS and CDR2 SASEGT. V was trimmed by 2 bases and J by 8 bases, leaving 7 bases between them. This CDR3 contains 12 residues. CDR3 in amino acids: CASSESVDEQFF. The CDR3 DNA follows: TGTGCCAGCAGTGAAAGTGTGGATGAGCAGTTCTTC.

This clone has only a few counts. This chain uses TRBV6-6 with TRBJ2-3; D gene ambiguous. Trimming took 2 bases from V and 4 from J, leaving 13 bases between them. The germline V gene has CDR1 MNHNY and CDR2 SVGAGI (reference sequence). This CDR3 is built from 15 residues. Here the CDR3 reads CASSYMGRASDTQYF. DNA for the CDR3: TGTGCCAGCAGTTACATGGGTAGGGCCTCAGATACGCAGTATTTT.

The chain combines TRBV5-1 with TRBJ1-4, with a weak D call TRBD1 (5 bases). This CDR3 has 14 amino acids. V was trimmed by 0 bases and J by 2 bases, leaving 5 bases between them. Germline CDR1 is SGHRS and CDR2 is YFSETQ. The CDR3 spells CASSLGQTNEKLFF. Here the CDR3 DNA reads TGCGCCAGCAGCTTGGGACAGACTAATGAAAAACTGTTTTTT.

This clone was observed a handful of times. The J gene is TRBJ2-1, the V gene TRBV7-2, with 11 bases lining up with TRBD2. The CDR3 consists of 14 residues. Trimming took 5 bases from V and 5 from J; bases not matched to a gene: 2. Germline CDR1 and CDR2: SGHTA and FQGNSA. CDR3 sequence (DNA): TGTGCCAGCAGCCGTAGCGGGGGGGACAATGAGCAGTTCTTC. This codes for CASSRSGGDNEQFF.

This clone showed up just a few times. The chain combines TRBV5-1 with TRBJ2-6; TRBD1 matches 8 bases. Germline V lookup: CDR1 SGHRS, CDR2 YFSETQ. The CDR3 covers 17 residues. Trimming at V came to 0 bases and at J to 2 bases, leaving 4 bases not matched to a gene. CDR3 bases: TGCGCCAGCAGCTTGGGGGACAGGTCTACTGGGGCCAACGTCCTGACTTTC. Its protein is CASSLGDRSTGANVLTF.

This clone was seen only a few times. CDR3 in DNA: TGTGCCAGCACATCTACAGGCCGCACCGGGGAGCTGTTTTTT. This codes for CASTSTGRTGELFF. This chain uses TRBV7-2 with TRBJ2-2; TRBD1 is a possible D gene (5 bases). In germline, CDR1 is SGHTA, CDR2 FQGNSA. Between the trimmed V and J ends, which lost 7 bases and 4 bases, there was a span of 13 bases. The CDR3 contains 14 residues.

This clone was counted between two and nine times. The gene calls are TRBV18 and TRBJ1-4; D ambiguous. The germline V gene encodes CDR1 KGHSH and CDR2 LQKENI. This CDR3 contains 13 residues. V lost 8 bases to trimming and J lost 0 bases, with 7 bases between them. For the CDR3, the DNA is TGTGCCAGCGGCCGTTCAACTAATGAAAAACTGTTTTTT. Translating gives CASGRSTNEKLFF.

This clone was observed at least ten times. The rearrangement links TRBV29-1 to TRBJ2-6; a possible D gene is TRBD1 (6 bases). Germline CDR1 is SQVTM and CDR2 is ANQGSEA. This CDR3 is built from 16 residues. Trimming stripped 4 bases from V and 1 base from J, with 14 bases between. In nucleotides, the CDR3 is TGCAGCGTTGCCGTCAGGGGAACTTCTGGGGCCAACGTCCTGACTTTC. Amino acids: CSVAVRGTSGANVLTF.

A few counts support this clone. The gene calls are TRBV6-1 and TRBJ2-7; possible D gene TRBD1, 5 bases. The V end was cut by 3 bases, the J end by 5 bases, with 8 bases between. The V gene's germline CDR1 is MNHNS and CDR2 SASEGT. This CDR3 comprises 12 residues. CDR3 protein: CASSDFRDEQYF. CDR3 nucleotide sequence: TGTGCCAGCAGTGATTTCAGGGACGAGCAGTACTTC.

This clone has a handful of counts. The gene calls are TRBV2 and TRBJ2-5, with D perhaps given as TRBD1 or TRBD2 (5 bases each). The CDR3 extends over 13 amino acids. The germline V gene encodes CDR1 SNHLY and CDR2 FYNNEI. V was trimmed by 7 bases and J by 5 bases, leaving 14 bases between them. The CDR3 sequence is CASIRGVKETQYF. In nucleotides, the CDR3 is TGTGCCAGCATAAGGGGAGTGAAGGAGACCCAGTACTTC.

The gene calls are TRBV7-9 and TRBJ2-5, with TRBD2 matching 10 bases. From germline, CDR1 is SEHNR and CDR2 FQNEAQ (reference sequence). This CDR3 comprises 17 residues. With 3 bases clipped from V and 5 bases from J, the junction kept 12 bases outside the gene matches. CDR3 sequence reads: CASSFSASGSRWETQYF. CDR3 sequence (DNA): TGTGCCAGCAGCTTTTCTGCTAGCGGGAGTAGGTGGGAGACCCAGTACTTC.

This clone came up a few times. The J gene is TRBJ1-2, the V gene TRBV10-3; the match to TRBD1 covers 9 bases. Looked up from germline, CDR1 is ENHRY and CDR2 is SYGVKD. V lost 4 bases, J lost 5 bases, and 11 bases stayed unmatched. There are 16 residues in the CDR3. CDR3 in DNA: TGTGCCATCAGTGGTATTGGGGACAGGGAGTTATATGGCTACACCTTC. Residues: CAISGIGDRELYGYTF.

This clone was seen a handful of times. This rearrangement joins TRBV27 to TRBJ1-1, with D unresolved. Germline CDR1 and CDR2: MNHEY and SMNVEV (reference sequence). The CDR3 is 13 amino acids. Trimming pared 0 bases from V and 9 bases from J, leaving 11 bases between. CDR3 sequence (DNA): TGTGCCAGCAGTTTATCAGGCACCTCGAAAGCTTTCTTT. Its protein product is CASSLSGTSKAFF.

J is TRBJ2-3 and V is TRBV6-5; D not resolved. V gave up 2 bases and J gave up 2 bases, with 8 bases separating them. This CDR3 has 14 residues. The germline V gene has CDR1 MNHEY and CDR2 SVGAGI. CDR3 protein: CASSYQLHTDTQYF. The CDR3 DNA follows: TGTGCCAGCAGTTACCAACTCCACACAGATACGCAGTATTTT.

As concerns this clone: At the DNA level, this CDR3 is encoded by other sequences in the same sample as well. The genes are TRBV11-3 and TRBJ2-1; 8 bases are shared with TRBD2. Trimming cost V 4 bases and J 5 bases; bases outside gene matches: 7. The CDR3 runs 15 residues. Germline CDR1 reads SGHNT; CDR2 reads YENEEA. CDR3 sequence: CASSSPGLGDNEQFF. CDR3 coding DNA: TGTGCCAGCAGCTCACCGGGACTAGGGGACAATGAGCAGTTCTTC.

The V and J genes are TRBV6-1 and TRBJ2-7; the D call may be TRBD1 or TRBD2 (5 bases each). Germline assignment: CDR1 MNHNS and CDR2 SASEGT. There are 15 residues in the CDR3. Trimming pared 6 bases from V and 2 bases from J, leaving 17 bases between. The CDR3 sequence is CASRDLGTDPYEQYF. The CDR3 DNA is TGTGCCAGCAGAGACCTAGGGACGGACCCCTACGAGCAGTACTTC.

The chain combines TRBV28 with TRBJ1-1; D is undetermined. The ends were cut back, 9 bases at V and 0 bases at J, with 14 bases in the middle. The CDR3 length is 14 residues. Germline V gene lookup returns CDR1 MDHEN and CDR2 SYDVKM. CDR3 in amino acids: CASCPGPLNTEAFF. DNA of the CDR3: TGTGCCAGTTGTCCAGGTCCCCTGAACACTGAAGCTTTCTTT.

This clone was counted only a few times. The chain carries TRBV11-2 and TRBJ2-2, with unresolved D. Per germline, CDR1 SGHAT and CDR2 FQNNGV. The V and J ends lost 0 bases and 5 bases respectively, with 10 bases between them. This CDR3 is built from 15 residues. CDR3 bases: TGTGCCAGCAGCTTAGATCGGGCCGAGACCGGGGAGCTGTTTTTT. This codes for CASSLDRAETGELFF.

V gene TRBV28 combines with J gene TRBJ2-5; D not certain. The CDR3 spans 12 residues. V lost 6 bases and J lost 7, with 12 bases in between. CDR1 and CDR2 (germline): MDHEN, SYDVKM. Here the CDR3 reads CASSPLSGTQYF. CDR3 nucleotides: TGTGCCAGCAGCCCCCTGTCCGGGACCCAGTACTTC.

This clone was seen a few times. This chain joins TRBV5-6 and TRBJ1-2, with D hard to call. CDR3 size: 15 residues. The germline V and J ends were trimmed by 0 bases and 4 bases, with 13 bases remaining between them. Germline V gene data show CDR1 as SGHDT and CDR2 as YYEEEE. As DNA, the CDR3 is TGTGCCAGCAGCTTGGGGCCGGTTGGAGGCTATGGCTACACCTTC. Translation: CASSLGPVGGYGYTF.

This clone showed up just a few times. The V call is TRBV30, the J call TRBJ2-1, with a weak D call TRBD2 (6 bases). The V and J ends lost 0 bases and 0 bases respectively, with 12 bases between them. The length of the CDR3 is 16 residues. Germline-derived CDR1 and CDR2 are GTSNPN and SVGIG (reference sequence). CDR3 amino acids: CAWSVLRESSYNEQFF. The CDR3 DNA is TGTGCCTGGAGTGTCTTACGGGAGAGCTCCTACAATGAGCAGTTCTTC.